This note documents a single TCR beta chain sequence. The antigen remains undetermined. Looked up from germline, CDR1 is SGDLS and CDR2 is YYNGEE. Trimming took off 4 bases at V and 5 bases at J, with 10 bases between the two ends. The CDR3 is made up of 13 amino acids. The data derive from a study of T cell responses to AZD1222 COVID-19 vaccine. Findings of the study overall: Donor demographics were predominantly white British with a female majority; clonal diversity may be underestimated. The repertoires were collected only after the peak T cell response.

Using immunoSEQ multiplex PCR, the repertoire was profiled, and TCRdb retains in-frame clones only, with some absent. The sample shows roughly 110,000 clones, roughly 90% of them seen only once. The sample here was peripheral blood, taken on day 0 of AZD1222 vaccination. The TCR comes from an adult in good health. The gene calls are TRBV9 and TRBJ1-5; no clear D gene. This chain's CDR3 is CASSRHQDQPQHF. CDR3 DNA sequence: TGTGCCAGCAGCCGACACCAGGATCAGCCCCAGCATTTT.